This passage covers 20 T cell receptor beta chains from one sample sequenced in a study of identical twins. TCRdb reprocessed the 5' RACE reads via MiXCR and lists one record per CDR3 protein. The top ten hold 2.5% to 3.5% of the sample, which has 450,000 or so distinct CDR3 sequences, approximately 24% seen once. These same records also appear under a second study, on T cells expressing NK-cell markers.

The sample taken for sequencing was CD4+ T cells sorted from blood. These receptors all stem from a woman younger than 30 in good health.

This clonotype was recorded a few times. The rearrangement uses TRBV20-1 and TRBJ2-7; D unresolved. V gave up 0 bases and J gave up 1 base, with 19 bases separating them. The CDR3 extends over 17 amino acids. Germline assignment: CDR1 DFQATT and CDR2 SNEGSKA (reference sequence). CDR3 sequence: CSARDPLGTAPSYEQYF. The CDR3 nucleotides are TGCAGTGCTAGAGATCCTCTGGGAACAGCACCATCCTACGAGCAGTACTTC.

The chain combines TRBV18 with TRBJ2-3; D is unclear. In germline, CDR1 is KGHSH, CDR2 LQKENI. The CDR3 has 14 residues. Deletions cut 2 bases from V and 3 bases from J, with 9 bases between. The CDR3 coding sequence is TGTGCCAGCTCACCATCTCAAGGTACAGATACGCAGTATTTT. This sequence encodes CASSPSQGTDTQYF.

The rearrangement uses TRBV11-2 and TRBJ2-7; D is uncertain. Trimming left V 3 bases short and J 3 bases short, with 15 bases between. Looked up from germline, CDR1 is SGHAT and CDR2 is FQNNGV. The CDR3 contains 15 residues. The CDR3 protein is CASSFASQSNYEQYF. In DNA form, the CDR3 reads TGTGCCAGCAGCTTCGCCTCCCAAAGCAACTACGAGCAGTACTTC. Together with reference TRBV11-2 and TRBJ2-7, the CDR3 gives the full variable domain: EAGVAQSPRYKIIEKRQSVAFWCNPISGHATLYWYQQILGQGPKLLIQFQNNGVVDDSQLPKDRFSAERLKGVDSTLKIQPAKLEDSAVYLCASSFASQSNYEQYFGPGTRLTVT.

The chain links TRBV3-1 to TRBJ2-7; unclear D gene. Germline V gene sequence: CDR1 LGHDT, CDR2 YNNKEL (reference sequence). The CDR3 extends over 13 amino acids. V was pared by 5 bases and J by 0 bases, with 8 bases between. CDR3 nucleotide sequence: TGTGCCAGCAGCGACCAGAGCTCCTACGAGCAGTACTTC. This codes for CASSDQSSYEQYF.

There are a few counts of this clonotype. V and J are TRBV5-1 and TRBJ1-1; no firm D call. The germline CDR1 and CDR2 sequences are SGHRS and YFSETQ. The CDR3 length is 13 residues. V was pared by 3 bases and J by 4 bases, with 10 bases between. CDR3 sequence (DNA): TGCGCCAGCAGCTCTATCCCTTCCACTGAAGCTTTCTTT. This encodes CASSSIPSTEAFF. The whole variable domain, filled in from reference TRBV5-1 and TRBJ1-1, reads KAGVTQTPRYLIKTRGQQVTLSCSPISGHRSVSWYQQTPGQGLQFLFEYFSETQRNKGNFPGRFSGRQFSNSRSEMNVSTLELGDSALYLCASSSIPSTEAFFGQGTRLTVV.

This clonotype occurred many times. The chain uses TRBV20-1 and TRBJ1-2, with D possibly matching TRBD1 (6 bases). With 3 bases removed from V and 1 base from J, the gap between germline ends came to 12 bases. There are 14 residues in the CDR3. The germline CDR1 and CDR2 sequences are DFQATT and SNEGSKA (reference sequence). The CDR3 here is CSASVQGFNYGYTF. As DNA, the CDR3 is TGCAGTGCTAGTGTCCAGGGGTTTAACTATGGCTACACCTTC.

The J gene is TRBJ2-1, the V gene TRBV7-9; 13 bases match TRBD2. The V gene's germline CDR1 is SEHNR and CDR2 FQNEAQ (reference sequence). V was pared by 4 bases and J by 8 bases, with 5 bases of the junction left unmatched. CDR3 size: 15 residues. The CDR3 sequence is CASSSGTSGIYEQFF. CDR3 coding DNA: TGTGCCAGCAGCTCCGGGACTAGCGGGATTTATGAGCAGTTCTTC.

The rearrangement uses TRBV12-3 or TRBV12-4 and TRBJ2-3, with 11 nucleotides matching TRBD2. This CDR3 comprises 13 residues. Germline trimming cut 9 bases from V and 7 bases from J; bases unmatched to any gene: 6. The CDR3 DNA follows: TGTGCCAGTACTAGCGGGGGACCCTATACGCAGTATTTT. Residues: CASTSGGPYTQYF.

The chain carries TRBV20-1 and TRBJ2-5; 14 nucleotides line up with TRBD2. The trim removed 3 bases at V and 4 bases at J, leaving 7 bases unmatched. Per germline, CDR1 DFQATT and CDR2 SNEGSKA (reference sequence). There are 16 residues in the CDR3. CDR3 sequence: CSASRTSGGPAETQYF. DNA of the CDR3: TGCAGTGCTAGCAGGACTAGCGGGGGGCCGGCAGAGACCCAGTACTTC.

The chain joins TRBV10-3 to TRBJ2-4, with D hard to call. This CDR3 has 13 amino acids. The V gene lost 4 bases and the J gene lost 5 bases, with 9 bases spanning the gap. Germline V CDR1 and CDR2: ENHRY, SYGVKD. CDR3 sequence: CAISGSTQNIQYF. The CDR3 DNA is TGTGCCATCAGTGGTAGCACGCAAAACATTCAGTACTTC.

The gene calls are TRBV10-3 and TRBJ1-1; D unresolved. V was trimmed by 0 bases and J by 11 bases, leaving 13 bases between them. The CDR3 has 13 residues. Germline V gene data show CDR1 as ENHRY and CDR2 as SYGVKD. As DNA, the CDR3 is TGTGCCATCAGTGAGTCGAAAGAACAGCCGGCTTTCTTT. Protein sequence: CAISESKEQPAFF.

J is TRBJ1-1 and V is TRBV12-3 or TRBV12-4; a weak D match, TRBD1 (6 bases). V was shortened by 5 bases and J by 1 base, with 11 bases between the two germline ends. This CDR3 is 14 amino acids long. The CDR3 protein is CASSRGTKNTEAFF. The CDR3 bases are TGTGCCAGCAGTCGGGGGACAAAGAACACTGAAGCTTTCTTT.

This clonotype was seen a few times. J is TRBJ2-1 and V is TRBV6-5, with a weak D call TRBD2 (6 bases). CDR1 and CDR2 (germline): MNHEY, SVGAGI. This CDR3 is built from 16 residues. The V gene lost 1 base and the J gene lost 2 bases, with 12 bases spanning the gap. The CDR3 region has the DNA TGTGCCAGCAGTTACTGGAGGGAGGTGCCCTACAATGAGCAGTTCTTC. This codes for CASSYWREVPYNEQFF.

V and J are TRBV4-2 and TRBJ2-3; D assignment may be TRBD1 or TRBD2 (6 bases each). From germline, CDR1 is LGHNA and CDR2 YNFKEQ. There are 16 residues in the CDR3. V lost 4 bases and J lost 5, with 19 bases in between. The CDR3 DNA follows: TGTGCCAGCAGCCCTACCCCCGGGGGCGGAGAAGATACGCAGTATTTT. Its translation is CASSPTPGGGEDTQYF.

V usage is TRBV20-1 and J usage is TRBJ2-7; D is uncertain. The CDR3 loop spans 12 amino acids. With 0 bases removed from V and 6 bases from J, the gap between germline ends came to 9 bases. CDR1 and CDR2 (germline): DFQATT, SNEGSKA (reference sequence). CDR3 region: CSARDIRAEQYF. CDR3 nucleotide sequence: TGCAGTGCTAGAGATATAAGGGCCGAGCAGTACTTC.

J is TRBJ2-1 and V is TRBV5-1; 7 nucleotides agree with TRBD2. Unmatched junction bases numbered 16, after V lost 4 bases and J lost 9 bases. The V gene's germline CDR1 is SGHRS and CDR2 YFSETQ. This CDR3 contains 16 residues. Here the CDR3 reads CASSSPRTRGLGEQFF. The CDR3 DNA sequence: TGCGCCAGCAGCAGCCCTAGGACTAGAGGGTTGGGTGAGCAGTTCTTC.

This clonotype was seen a few times. J is TRBJ2-7 and V is TRBV2, with D possibly being TRBD1 (6 bases). Germline V CDR1 and CDR2: SNHLY, FYNNEI. Trimming stripped 6 bases from V and 3 bases from J, with 9 bases between. The CDR3 is 12 residues long. CDR3 sequence reads: CASRQGSYEQYF. The CDR3 DNA reads as TGTGCCAGCAGACAGGGTAGCTACGAGCAGTACTTC.

This clonotype occurred a few times. The chain has TRBV20-1 and TRBJ2-5, with D unresolved. The CDR3 covers 12 residues. The germline V and J ends were trimmed by 6 bases and 5 bases, with 13 bases remaining between them. In germline, CDR1 is DFQATT, CDR2 SNEGSKA (reference sequence). Here the CDR3 reads CSAAGKGETQYF. For the CDR3, the DNA is TGCAGTGCCGCCGGAAAGGGTGAGACCCAGTACTTC.

This clonotype was counted at least ten times. The rearrangement links TRBV5-5 to TRBJ1-1, with TRBD1 matching 9 bases. The CDR3 has 15 residues. Per germline, CDR1 SGHKS and CDR2 YYEKEE (reference sequence). The V segment lost 0 bases and the J segment 4 bases; nucleotides outside the gene matches: 4. In DNA form, the CDR3 reads TGTGCCAGCAGCTTGGAGGAGACAGGGGGCACTGAAGCTTTCTTT. Protein product: CASSLEETGGTEAFF.

This clonotype was observed a handful of times. The gene calls are TRBV7-2 and TRBJ1-5; D is possibly TRBD1 (5 bases). CDR1 is SGHTA and CDR2 is FQGNSA in the germline V gene. This CDR3 has 14 residues. The germline V and J ends were trimmed by 2 bases and 4 bases, with 9 bases remaining between them. The CDR3 sequence is CASSLQQVNQPQHF. CDR3 coding DNA: TGTGCCAGCAGCTTACAACAGGTGAATCAGCCCCAGCATTTT.